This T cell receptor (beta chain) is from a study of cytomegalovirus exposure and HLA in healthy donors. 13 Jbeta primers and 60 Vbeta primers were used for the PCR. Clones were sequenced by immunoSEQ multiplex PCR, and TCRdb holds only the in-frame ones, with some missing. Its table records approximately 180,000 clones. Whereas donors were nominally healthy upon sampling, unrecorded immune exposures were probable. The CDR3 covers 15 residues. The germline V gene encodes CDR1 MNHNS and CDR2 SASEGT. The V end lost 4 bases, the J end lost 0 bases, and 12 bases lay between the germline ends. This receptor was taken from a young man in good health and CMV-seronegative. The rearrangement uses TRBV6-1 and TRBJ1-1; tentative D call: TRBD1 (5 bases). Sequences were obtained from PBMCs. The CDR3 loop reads CASSGVQGLNTEAFF. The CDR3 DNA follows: TGTGCCAGCAGTGGGGTTCAGGGCCTGAACACTGAAGCTTTCTTT.